Presented here are 22 T cell receptor beta chains from one specimen sequenced in a study of control samples from healthy donors and cancer patients. Using immunoSEQ multiplex PCR, the repertoire was profiled, and TCRdb retains in-frame clones only, with some absent. The table records 120,000 or so clones, approximately 87% of them present only once. Input material: blood. These receptors were taken from a man aged 25-45 years in good health.

The chain recombines TRBV11-2 with TRBJ1-1, with unresolved D. The length of the CDR3 is 15 residues. Germline V gene sequence: CDR1 SGHAT, CDR2 FQNNGV. The V and J ends lost 1 base and 1 base respectively, with 10 bases between them. CDR3 protein: CASSLGISGNTEAFF. The DNA of the CDR3 is TGTGCCAGCAGCTTAGGGATATCGGGGAACACTGAAGCTTTCTTT.

The chain joins TRBV19 to TRBJ1-4; D unclear. Trimming left V 3 bases short and J 3 bases short, with 11 bases between. The CDR3 sequence is 15 residues long. Germline V CDR1 and CDR2: LNHDA, SQIVND (reference sequence). CDR3 sequence: CASSMEAGPNEKLFF. CDR3 DNA sequence: TGTGCCAGTAGTATGGAAGCAGGTCCTAATGAAAAACTGTTTTTT.

The V gene is TRBV5-1, the J gene TRBJ2-3; a weak D match, TRBD2 (5 bases). The CDR3 has 14 amino acids. Deletions cut 4 bases from V and 5 bases from J, with 14 bases between. Germline V CDR1 and CDR2: SGHRS, YFSETQ. The CDR3 is CASSRGPAGDTQYF. For the CDR3, the DNA is TGCGCCAGCAGCCGAGGTCCCGCGGGAGATACGCAGTATTTT.

CDR3 loop: CATSDRAANEKLFF. In DNA form, the CDR3 reads TGTGCCACCAGTGACCGGGCGGCTAATGAAAAACTGTTTTTT. V and J are TRBV24-1 and TRBJ1-4; D remains ambiguous. This CDR3 comprises 14 residues. Germline CDR1 and CDR2: KGHDR and SFDVKD. V shed 4 bases and J shed 3 bases, with 8 bases lying between them.

The gene calls are TRBV3-1 (or the pseudogene TRBV3-2) and TRBJ1-3; no clear D gene. This CDR3 is 15 amino acids long. Trimming left V 5 bases short and J 0 bases short, with 11 bases between. CDR1 and CDR2 (germline): LGHDT, YNNKEL (reference sequence). The CDR3 loop reads CASSSVSLSGNTIYF. The CDR3 DNA sequence: TGTGCCAGCAGCTCCGTGTCCCTCTCTGGAAACACCATATATTTT.

The rearrangement links TRBV10-3 to TRBJ2-5; D tentatively fits TRBD1 or TRBD2 (6 bases each). V was clipped by 5 bases and J by 1 base, with 14 bases between them. The CDR3 totals 15 residues. CDR1 and CDR2 from the germline V gene are ENHRY and SYGVKD. The CDR3 nucleotides read TGTGCCATCAGTATCTCCACGGGGGCCCAAGAGACCCAGTACTTC. Its translation: CAISISTGAQETQYF.

The rearrangement joins TRBV18 to TRBJ1-6; 7 nucleotides align to TRBD1. Germline trimming cut 6 bases from V and 6 bases from J; bases unmatched to any gene: 8. The CDR3 extends over 15 amino acids. Looked up from germline, CDR1 is KGHSH and CDR2 is LQKENI. The CDR3 nucleotides read TGTGCCAGCTCGCCAGGACAGGCCCGTAATTCACCCCTCCACTTT. Translation: CASSPGQARNSPLHF. Full variable domain (outside the CDR3, taken from reference TRBV18 and TRBJ1-6): NAGVMQNPRHLVRRRGQEARLRCSPMKGHSHVYWYRQLPEEGLKFMVYLQKENIIDESGMPKERFSAEFPKEGPSILRIQQVVRGDSAAYFCASSPGQARNSPLHFGNGTRLTVT.

The chain recombines TRBV13 with TRBJ1-2, with D hard to call. CDR3 length: 17 amino acids. V was trimmed by 0 bases and J by 3 bases, leaving 17 bases between them. The germline gives CDR1 PRHDT, CDR2 FYEKMQ (reference sequence). The CDR3 here is CASSLGLIFTPDYGYTF. CDR3 in DNA: TGTGCCAGCAGCTTAGGCCTGATTTTTACGCCGGACTATGGCTACACCTTC.

The chain combines TRBV19 with TRBJ1-5; 7 positions match TRBD1. This CDR3 contains 13 residues. Trimming removed 6 bases from V and 7 bases from J; junction bases left unmatched: 6. CDR1 is LNHDA, CDR2 SQIVND, per germline (reference sequence). CDR3 sequence reads: CASSSGGSQPQHF. As DNA, the CDR3 is TGTGCCAGTAGCTCAGGGGGGTCACAGCCCCAGCATTTT.

This rearrangement joins TRBV30 to TRBJ1-5, with 9 bases matching TRBD1. The junction had 3 bases not matched to a gene; V was cut back by 3 bases and J by 12 bases. The CDR3 runs 11 residues. The V gene's germline CDR1 is GTSNPN and CDR2 SVGIG (reference sequence). The CDR3 sequence: CAWSTGGIQHF. The CDR3 nucleotides read TGTGCCTGGAGCACAGGGGGCATCCAGCATTTT. Full variable domain (missing parts from reference TRBV30 and TRBJ1-5): SQTIHQWPATLVQPVGSPLSLECTVEGTSNPNLYWYRQAAGRGLQLLFYSVGIGQISSEVPQNLSASRPQDRQFILSSKKLLLSDSGFYLCAWSTGGIQHFGDGTRLSIL.

The rearrangement uses TRBV30 and TRBJ2-2; D not certain. V was pared by 2 bases and J by 6 bases, with 4 bases between. Germline V gene sequence: CDR1 GTSNPN, CDR2 SVGIG (reference sequence). The CDR3 has 11 residues. Written as DNA, the CDR3 is TGTGCCTGGAGTCGGGCCGGGGAGCTGTTTTTT. Translation: CAWSRAGELFF.

This sequence joins TRBV5-6 and TRBJ1-2; 9 bases align to TRBD1. The V gene end was trimmed by 2 bases and the J gene end by 2 bases; junction bases not matched to a gene: 7. The CDR3 sequence is 16 residues long. CDR1 and CDR2 from the germline V gene are SGHDT and YYEEEE. Here the CDR3 reads CASSFSGTGSNYGYTF. CDR3 DNA sequence: TGTGCCAGCAGCTTTTCCGGGACAGGGAGCAACTATGGCTACACCTTC. The full variable domain, with the rest looked up from reference TRBV5-6 and TRBJ1-2, is DAGVTQSPTHLIKTRGQQVTLRCSPKSGHDTVSWYQQALGQGPQFIFQYYEEEERQRGNFPDRFSGHQFPNYSSELNVNALLLGDSALYLCASSFSGTGSNYGYTFGSGTRLTVV.

The chain links TRBV3-1 (or the pseudogene TRBV3-2) to TRBJ2-2; TRBD2 aligns across 7 bases. The CDR3 is 15 residues long. J lost 1 base, V lost 5 bases, and 4 bases had no gene match. Germline-derived CDR1 and CDR2 are LGHDT and YNNKEL (reference sequence). The CDR3 DNA reads as TGTGCCAGCAGCGGGGAGGGTTTGAACACCGGGGAGCTGTTTTTT. This encodes CASSGEGLNTGELFF.

The V and J genes are TRBV5-1 and TRBJ2-1; possibly TRBD1 for D (6 bases). The germline V gene has CDR1 SGHRS and CDR2 YFSETQ. There are 17 residues in the CDR3. Between the trimmed V and J ends, which lost 0 bases and 0 bases, there was a span of 13 bases. The CDR3 loop is CASSLGTHRDSYNEQFF. The DNA of the CDR3 is TGCGCCAGCAGCTTGGGGACACACAGGGACTCCTACAATGAGCAGTTCTTC.

This chain connects TRBV5-4 to TRBJ2-3, with D possibly being TRBD2 (5 bases). Per the germline V gene, CDR1 is SGHNT and CDR2 is YYREEE (reference sequence). V dropped 1 base and J dropped 6 bases, with 12 bases sitting between them. The CDR3 length is 14 residues. The CDR3 protein is CASSLRSRGDTQYF. The CDR3 DNA follows: TGTGCCAGCAGCTTGAGGTCTAGAGGGGATACGCAGTATTTT.

The chain couples TRBV5-1 to TRBJ2-4; 11 bases agree with TRBD2. V lost 1 base, J lost 0 bases, and 6 bases stayed unmatched. From germline, CDR1 is SGHRS and CDR2 YFSETQ. The CDR3 is 18 amino acids. CDR3 nucleotide sequence: TGCGCCAGCAGCTTGAAGGCTAGCGGGGGGTTAGCCAAAAACATTCAGTACTTC. It encodes CASSLKASGGLAKNIQYF. The complete variable domain, with remaining parts taken from reference TRBV5-1 and TRBJ2-4, reads KAGVTQTPRYLIKTRGQQVTLSCSPISGHRSVSWYQQTPGQGLQFLFEYFSETQRNKGNFPGRFSGRQFSNSRSEMNVSTLELGDSALYLCASSLKASGGLAKNIQYFGAGTRLSVL.

This clone was counted a few times. This chain connects TRBV7-2 to TRBJ1-5; TRBD1 might be the D (5 bases). V lost 5 bases to trimming and J lost 0 bases, with 14 bases between them. The CDR3 length is 16 residues. Germline V lookup: CDR1 SGHTA, CDR2 FQGNSA. The CDR3 here is CASSGRQPYSNQPQHF. In DNA form, the CDR3 reads TGTGCCAGCAGCGGGAGACAGCCCTATAGCAATCAGCCCCAGCATTTT.

The J gene is TRBJ2-1, the V gene TRBV7-8, with D perhaps assigned TRBD1 or TRBD2 (5 bases each). V shed 5 bases and J shed 6 bases, with 14 bases lying between them. CDR1 and CDR2 from the germline V gene are SGHVS and FQNEAQ. This CDR3 contains 14 residues. CDR3 sequence: CASSPPGASNEQFF. CDR3 coding DNA: TGTGCCAGCAGCCCTCCCGGGGCTAGCAATGAGCAGTTCTTC. The full variable domain, with the rest looked up from reference TRBV7-8 and TRBJ2-1, is GAGVSQSPRYKVAKRGQDVALRCDPISGHVSLFWYQQALGQGPEFLTYFQNEAQLDKSGLPSDRFFAERPEGSVSTLKIQRTQQEDSAVYLCASSPPGASNEQFFGPGTRLTVL.

This clone was observed a few times. J is TRBJ2-2 and V is TRBV7-8, with 7 positions matching TRBD2. The CDR3 contains 16 residues. Looked up from germline, CDR1 is SGHVS and CDR2 is FQNEAQ. With V trimmed by 1 base and J by 6 bases, 8 bases remained unmatched. The CDR3 is CASSLVLLRGAGELFF. The CDR3 DNA reads as TGTGCCAGCAGCTTAGTACTTCTTCGGGGGGCCGGGGAGCTGTTTTTT.

In this sample, this clone turned up once. The V gene is TRBV12-3 or TRBV12-4, the J gene TRBJ1-2, with D uncertain. CDR3 length: 13 residues. Trimming removed 6 bases at V and 5 bases at J, with 13 bases between. The CDR3 DNA reads as TGTGCCAGCAGCCCCCCAAGAGAGTATGGCTACACCTTC. This gives the protein CASSPPREYGYTF.

This chain joins TRBV24-1 and TRBJ1-2; unclear D gene. Trimming stripped 4 bases from V and 2 bases from J, with 7 bases between. The CDR3 has 13 residues. Germline CDR1 is KGHDR and CDR2 is SFDVKD. CDR3 coding DNA: TGTGCCACCAGTGACACCAACAACTATGGCTACACCTTC. Protein sequence: CATSDTNNYGYTF.

This chain links TRBV11-3 with TRBJ1-1, with 9 bases lining up with TRBD1. This CDR3 is built from 18 residues. J gave up 1 base and V 5 bases, and 14 bases lay outside the gene matches. Germline V gene lookup returns CDR1 SGHNT and CDR2 YENEEA. DNA for the CDR3: TGTGCCAGCAGCCCATCCCTGACAGGGGGAATCACGAACACTGAAGCTTTCTTT. This codes for CASSPSLTGGITNTEAFF.